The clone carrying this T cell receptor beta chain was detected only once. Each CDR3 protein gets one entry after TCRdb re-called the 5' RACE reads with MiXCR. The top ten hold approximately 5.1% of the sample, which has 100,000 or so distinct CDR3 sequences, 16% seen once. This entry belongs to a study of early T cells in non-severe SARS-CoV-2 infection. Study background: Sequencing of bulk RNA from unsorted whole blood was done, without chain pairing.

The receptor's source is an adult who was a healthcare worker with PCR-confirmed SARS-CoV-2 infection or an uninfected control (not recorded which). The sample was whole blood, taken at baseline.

CDR3 in DNA: TGCAGTGCTAGAGTCCCCCTAGCGGGAGGGATCACCGGGGAGCTGTTTTTT. Its protein is CSARVPLAGGITGELFF. V usage is TRBV20-1 and J usage is TRBJ2-2; TRBD2 agrees at 12 bases. The CDR3 consists of 17 residues. Germline V gene lookup returns CDR1 DFQATT and CDR2 SNEGSKA (reference sequence). Unmatched junction bases numbered 7, after V lost 1 base and J lost 4 bases.